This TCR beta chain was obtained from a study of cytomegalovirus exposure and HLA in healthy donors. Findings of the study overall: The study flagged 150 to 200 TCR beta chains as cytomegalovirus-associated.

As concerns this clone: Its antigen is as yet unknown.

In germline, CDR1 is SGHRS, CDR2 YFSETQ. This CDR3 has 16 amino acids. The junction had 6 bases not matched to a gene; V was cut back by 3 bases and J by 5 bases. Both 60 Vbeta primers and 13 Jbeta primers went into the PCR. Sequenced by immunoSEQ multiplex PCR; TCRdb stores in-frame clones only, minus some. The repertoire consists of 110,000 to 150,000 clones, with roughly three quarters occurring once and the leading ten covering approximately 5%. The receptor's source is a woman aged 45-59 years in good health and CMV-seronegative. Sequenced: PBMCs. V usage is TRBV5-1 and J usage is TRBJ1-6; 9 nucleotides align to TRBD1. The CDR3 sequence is CASSSTGGAHNSPLHF. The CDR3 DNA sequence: TGCGCCAGCAGCTCAACAGGGGGCGCACATAATTCACCCCTCCACTTT.